The 30 T cell receptor beta chains given below trace back to one sample, sequenced in a study of early T cells in non-severe SARS-CoV-2 infection. TCRdb re-called the 5' RACE reads with MiXCR, one entry per CDR3 protein. Among around 52,000 distinct CDR3 sequences listed, under 14% were seen once. Source material: whole blood. These receptors all come from an adult who was a healthcare worker with PCR-confirmed SARS-CoV-2 infection or an uninfected control (not recorded which).

The sample holds a few counts of this clonotype. This sequence joins TRBV29-1 and TRBJ2-2; 7 bases align to TRBD2. CDR1 is SQVTM, CDR2 ANQGSEA, per germline. V lost 7 bases to trimming and J lost 4 bases; unmatched junction nucleotides: 3. The CDR3 spans 12 residues. The DNA for the CDR3 is TGCAGCGGCGGGGGATCCACCGGGGAGCTGTTTTTT. Translated: CSGGGSTGELFF.

This clonotype was seen a handful of times. V usage is TRBV20-1 and J usage is TRBJ2-7; D unclear. V dropped 6 bases and J dropped 4 bases, with 10 bases sitting between them. The CDR3 runs 11 residues. In germline, CDR1 is DFQATT, CDR2 SNEGSKA (reference sequence). The CDR3 spells CSAGHRYEQYF. The CDR3 DNA reads TGCAGTGCGGGCCACCGTTACGAGCAGTACTTC.

In its sample, this clonotype was seen a few times. The genes are TRBV7-9 and TRBJ1-5; 7 bases fit TRBD1. This CDR3 has 14 amino acids. Unmatched junction bases numbered 2, after V lost 5 bases and J lost 1 base. Germline CDR1 reads SEHNR; CDR2 reads FQNEAQ (reference sequence). CDR3 region: CASSQGVSNQPQHF. Written as DNA, the CDR3 is TGTGCCAGCAGCCAGGGGGTCAGCAATCAGCCCCAGCATTTT.

The rearrangement links TRBV3-1 to TRBJ1-1; D remains unclear. V was shortened by 4 bases and J by 2 bases, with 5 bases between the two germline ends. The germline V gene has CDR1 LGHDT and CDR2 YNNKEL (reference sequence). CDR3 length: 12 amino acids. The CDR3 here is CASSLYNTEAFF. The CDR3 bases are TGTGCCAGCAGCCTTTACAACACTGAAGCTTTCTTT.

This clonotype came up a few times. V usage is TRBV18 and J usage is TRBJ1-3, with D possibly matching TRBD1 (6 bases). This CDR3 contains 18 residues. Trimming took off 0 bases at V and 4 bases at J, with 19 bases between the two ends. The germline V gene has CDR1 KGHSH and CDR2 LQKENI. CDR3 sequence reads: CASSPPSVTGASGNTIYF. CDR3 in DNA: TGTGCCAGCTCACCACCAAGCGTTACGGGGGCTTCGGGAAACACCATATATTTT.

The V and J genes are TRBV3-1 and TRBJ1-6, with a weak D call TRBD1 (6 bases). The V end was cut by 4 bases, the J end by 10 bases, with 20 bases between. The CDR3 has 16 residues. Germline V CDR1 and CDR2: LGHDT, YNNKEL (reference sequence). As DNA, the CDR3 is TGTGCCAGCAGCCTCCTAAGGAAAGGGGGTTCGTCACCCCTCCACTTT. Translating it yields CASSLLRKGGSSPLHF.

The V gene is TRBV5-1, the J gene TRBJ2-3; no definite D call. The V gene lost 7 bases and the J gene lost 2 bases, with 17 bases spanning the gap. This CDR3 is 15 amino acids long. Germline lookup yields CDR1 SGHRS and CDR2 YFSETQ. CDR3 sequence reads: CASCPSGPFTDTQYF. The CDR3 DNA reads TGCGCCAGCTGCCCGAGTGGGCCCTTCACAGATACGCAGTATTTT. Based on the CDR3 plus reference TRBV5-1 and TRBJ2-3, the full variable domain is KAGVTQTPRYLIKTRGQQVTLSCSPISGHRSVSWYQQTPGQGLQFLFEYFSETQRNKGNFPGRFSGRQFSNSRSEMNVSTLELGDSALYLCASCPSGPFTDTQYFGPGTRLTVL.

In this sample, this clonotype turned up a few times. V is TRBV7-9 and J is TRBJ2-5; maybe TRBD1 (6 bases). Germline-derived CDR1 and CDR2 are SEHNR and FQNEAQ (reference sequence). V shed 5 bases and J shed 5 bases, with 18 bases lying between them. The CDR3 length is 15 residues. The CDR3 DNA sequence: TGTGCCAGCAGCGACGGACTTAGTCAGGGGGAGACCCAGTACTTC. Translation: CASSDGLSQGETQYF. The complete variable domain, with remaining parts taken from reference TRBV7-9 and TRBJ2-5, reads DTGVSQNPRHKITKRGQNVTFRCDPISEHNRLYWYRQTLGQGPEFLTYFQNEAQLEKSRLLSDRFSAERPKGSFSTLEIQRTEQGDSAMYLCASSDGLSQGETQYFGPGTRLLVL.

This rearrangement joins TRBV7-2 to TRBJ1-5, with 8 nucleotides matching TRBD1. There are 18 residues in the CDR3. CDR1 SGHTA and CDR2 FQGNSA come from the germline V gene. V shed 0 bases and J 0 bases; nucleotides not matched to a gene: 7. CDR3 residues: CASSLALDRDYSNQPQHF. The CDR3 nucleotides are TGTGCCAGCAGCTTAGCCCTGGACAGGGATTATAGCAATCAGCCCCAGCATTTT.

V is TRBV4-1 and J is TRBJ2-1; TRBD2 matches 10 bases. From germline, CDR1 is MGHRA and CDR2 YSYEKL. This CDR3 is 15 amino acids long. The V segment lost 2 bases and the J segment 8 bases; nucleotides outside the gene matches: 6. The chain's CDR3 is CASSQQASGSHEQFF. In DNA form, the CDR3 reads TGCGCCAGCAGCCAACAGGCTAGCGGGAGCCATGAGCAGTTCTTC.

The table lists this clonotype with many counts. The rearrangement links TRBV5-4 to TRBJ1-2; the match to TRBD1 covers 7 bases. Germline CDR1 is SGHNT and CDR2 is YYREEE (reference sequence). The V and J ends lost 4 bases and 3 bases, in that order; junction bases with no gene match: 6. The CDR3 extends over 14 amino acids. The CDR3 loop reads CASSVNRGDYGYTF. CDR3 coding DNA: TGTGCCAGCAGCGTGAACAGGGGAGACTATGGCTACACCTTC. The full variable domain, rest sourced from reference TRBV5-4 and TRBJ1-2, is ETGVTQSPTHLIKTRGQQVTLRCSSQSGHNTVSWYQQALGQGPQFIFQYYREEENGRGNFPPRFSGLQFPNYSSELNVNALELDDSALYLCASSVNRGDYGYTFGSGTRLTVV.

This clonotype occurred many times. This chain links TRBV4-1 with TRBJ2-6; TRBD1 matches at 9 bases. The CDR3 has 18 amino acids. Trimming at V came to 3 bases and at J to 0 bases, leaving 6 bases not matched to a gene. Germline V gene data show CDR1 as MGHRA and CDR2 as YSYEKL. CDR3 nucleotides: TGCGCCAGCAGCCACCGGACAGGGGACCTCTCTGGGGCCAACGTCCTGACTTTC. Translating it yields CASSHRTGDLSGANVLTF.

The chain has TRBV9 and TRBJ2-1; D uncertain. The CDR3 loop spans 12 amino acids. Trimming left V 0 bases short and J 6 bases short, with 4 bases between. Germline V gene lookup returns CDR1 SGDLS and CDR2 YYNGEE. The CDR3 here is CASSVGINEQFF. The CDR3 bases are TGTGCCAGCAGCGTAGGTATCAATGAGCAGTTCTTC.

Only a few counts were recorded for this clonotype. The chain recombines TRBV7-2 with TRBJ2-7; 7 bases are a match to TRBD2. The CDR3 runs 13 residues. Germline lookup yields CDR1 SGHTA and CDR2 FQGNSA. V shed 5 bases, J shed 3 bases, and the junction held 4 bases outside the gene matches. The CDR3 is CASSPGTIYEQYF. In DNA form, the CDR3 reads TGTGCCAGCAGCCCCGGGACTATCTACGAGCAGTACTTC.

The chain recombines TRBV28 with TRBJ2-7; perhaps TRBD1 as D (8 bases). This CDR3 is built from 14 residues. Between the trimmed V and J ends, which lost 6 bases and 3 bases, there was a span of 15 bases. Germline V gene data show CDR1 as MDHEN and CDR2 as SYDVKM. As DNA, the CDR3 is TGTGCCAGCAGGGCCACAGGGGGGGACTACGAGCAGTACTTC. As protein: CASRATGGDYEQYF. The whole variable domain, filled in from reference TRBV28 and TRBJ2-7, reads DVKVTQSSRYLVKRTGEKVFLECVQDMDHENMFWYRQDPGLGLRLIYFSYDVKMKEKGDIPEGYSVSREKKERFSLILESASTNQTSMYLCASRATGGDYEQYFGPGTRLTVT.

V gene TRBV20-1 combines with J gene TRBJ2-3; D not certain. Germline assignment: CDR1 DFQATT and CDR2 SNEGSKA (reference sequence). The CDR3 has 12 amino acids. Trimming took 3 bases from V and 10 from J, leaving 14 bases between them. CDR3 residues: CSARPPLDSQYF. CDR3 nucleotides: TGCAGTGCTAGGCCACCCCTGGATTCGCAGTATTTT.

Within the sample, this clonotype is medium-sized. The chain has TRBV6-4 and TRBJ2-2; 10 bases match TRBD2. V lost 4 bases and J lost 1; bases outside the gene matches: 0. Germline-derived CDR1 and CDR2 are MRHNA and SNTAGT. CDR3 size: 15 residues. DNA of the CDR3: TGTGCCAGCAGTGGGACTAGCGGGAACACCGGGGAGCTGTTTTTT. Its translation: CASSGTSGNTGELFF.

The chain has TRBV2 and TRBJ2-1, with 10 bases aligning to TRBD2. Germline loops: CDR1 SNHLY, CDR2 FYNNEI. V dropped 8 bases and J dropped 7; count of bases not matched to a gene: 8. The CDR3 is 14 amino acids. CDR3 sequence reads: CASSSGGPHNEQFF. The DNA of the CDR3 is TGTGCCAGCTCTAGCGGGGGCCCCCATAATGAGCAGTTCTTC.

This clonotype has a count of ten or more. V is TRBV5-4 and J is TRBJ2-1, with 8 positions matching TRBD2. This CDR3 region has 16 residues. The V gene's germline CDR1 is SGHNT and CDR2 YYREEE (reference sequence). The trim removed 0 bases at V and 0 bases at J, leaving 2 bases unmatched. For the CDR3, the DNA is TGTGCCAGCAGCTTGGGCGGGGGGCGCTCCTACAATGAGCAGTTCTTC. Protein product: CASSLGGGRSYNEQFF.

This clonotype has a handful of counts. The CDR3 loop is CASTRTGGLLEQYF. As DNA, the CDR3 is TGTGCCAGCACTCGGACAGGGGGCTTGTTGGAGCAGTACTTC. The rearrangement uses TRBV6-2 or TRBV6-3 and TRBJ2-7, with 11 bases lining up with TRBD1. This CDR3 has 14 residues. The J segment lost 7 bases and the V segment lost 7 bases, leaving 9 bases of the junction unmatched. The germline V gene encodes CDR1 MNHEY and CDR2 SVGEGT.

There are a few counts of this clonotype. The chain uses TRBV7-8 and TRBJ2-3; the match to TRBD1 covers 7 bases. J lost 3 bases, V lost 1 base, and 7 bases had no gene match. The CDR3 contains 16 residues. Germline CDR1 and CDR2: SGHVS and FQNEAQ. CDR3 in amino acids: CASSLEGTATTDTQYF. The CDR3 region has the DNA TGTGCCAGCAGCTTAGAGGGGACAGCTACTACAGATACGCAGTATTTT. The full variable domain, rest sourced from reference TRBV7-8 and TRBJ2-3, is GAGVSQSPRYKVAKRGQDVALRCDPISGHVSLFWYQQALGQGPEFLTYFQNEAQLDKSGLPSDRFFAERPEGSVSTLKIQRTQQEDSAVYLCASSLEGTATTDTQYFGPGTRLTVL.

V gene TRBV6-6 combines with J gene TRBJ1-2, with D tentatively TRBD1 (6 bases). The V gene's germline CDR1 is MNHNY and CDR2 SVGAGI (reference sequence). With 6 bases removed from V and 2 bases from J, the gap between germline ends came to 13 bases. The CDR3 is 14 residues long. CDR3 amino acids: CASSVGQINYGYTF. CDR3 nucleotides: TGTGCCAGCAGCGTAGGACAGATCAACTATGGCTACACCTTC.

Only a few counts were recorded for this clonotype. The chain combines TRBV7-3 with TRBJ2-1; unclear D gene. The CDR3 runs to 15 residues. The ends were cut back, 5 bases at V and 2 bases at J, with 13 bases in the middle. Germline V gene data show CDR1 as SGHTA and CDR2 as FQGTGA. The CDR3 protein is CASSPAREAYNEQFF. CDR3 DNA: TGTGCCAGCAGCCCCGCCCGAGAGGCCTACAATGAGCAGTTCTTC.

V and J are TRBV20-1 and TRBJ1-1; unclear D gene. Trimming pared 6 bases from V and 10 bases from J, leaving 18 bases between. CDR1 DFQATT and CDR2 SNEGSKA come from the germline V gene (reference sequence). The CDR3 is 12 residues long. The CDR3 protein is CSAGGREVSAFF. The CDR3 region has the DNA TGCAGTGCAGGAGGACGGGAGGTGTCAGCTTTCTTT.

The chain is built from TRBV3-1 and TRBJ2-1; the D gene is possibly TRBD2 (7 bases). Germline loops: CDR1 LGHDT, CDR2 YNNKEL (reference sequence). Trimming removed 3 bases at V and 0 bases at J, with 15 bases between. The CDR3 contains 17 residues. The CDR3 here is CASSQRMGGGSYNEQFF. The CDR3 coding sequence is TGTGCCAGCAGCCAGCGGATGGGAGGGGGCTCCTACAATGAGCAGTTCTTC.

The V gene is TRBV7-2, the J gene TRBJ1-2; no clear D. The CDR3 is 13 residues long. CDR1 and CDR2 (germline): SGHTA, FQGNSA. V was trimmed by 4 bases and J by 4 bases, leaving 10 bases between them. In DNA form, the CDR3 reads TGTGCCAGCAGCTCCCGCAGTGCCTATGGCTACACCTTC. Its protein is CASSSRSAYGYTF.

This clonotype was detected many times. The genes are TRBV29-1 and TRBJ1-5; 7 nucleotides match TRBD1. Germline V CDR1 and CDR2: SQVTM, ANQGSEA. This CDR3 region has 15 residues. J gave up 2 bases and V 4 bases, and 8 bases lay outside the gene matches. CDR3 in DNA: TGCAGCGTTGGCGAACAACAGGGGCGCAATCAGCCCCAGCATTTT. Protein sequence: CSVGEQQGRNQPQHF.

This clonotype has a count of ten or more. The gene calls are TRBV20-1 and TRBJ1-4, with D possibly matching TRBD1 (5 bases). Germline V gene data show CDR1 as DFQATT and CDR2 as SNEGSKA (reference sequence). The CDR3 spans 13 residues. V dropped 3 bases and J dropped 8 bases, with 13 bases sitting between them. The CDR3 region is CSASGARDEKLFF. The CDR3 coding sequence is TGCAGTGCTAGTGGAGCTCGGGACGAAAAACTGTTTTTT.

This clonotype turned up a few times. An end of the junction differs from the germline gene, which may be a read error. In DNA form, the CDR3 reads TGTGCCAGCAGTGACAGGGCAGGGGGTCCCTTC. This codes for CASSDRAGGPF. This rearrangement joins TRBV2 to TRBJ2-1; 7 positions match TRBD1. The germline V gene encodes CDR1 SNHLY and CDR2 FYNNEI. The CDR3 is 11 amino acids.

This clonotype was seen ten or more times. The chain couples TRBV2 to TRBJ2-7; 7 bases are shared with TRBD1. In germline, CDR1 is SNHLY, CDR2 FYNNEI. V was pared by 2 bases and J by 4 bases, with 14 bases of the junction left unmatched. CDR3 length equals 17 residues. The chain's CDR3 is CASSEIRDRFTRYEQYF. The CDR3 DNA sequence: TGTGCCAGCAGTGAAATTCGGGACAGATTTACTCGGTACGAGCAGTACTTC.